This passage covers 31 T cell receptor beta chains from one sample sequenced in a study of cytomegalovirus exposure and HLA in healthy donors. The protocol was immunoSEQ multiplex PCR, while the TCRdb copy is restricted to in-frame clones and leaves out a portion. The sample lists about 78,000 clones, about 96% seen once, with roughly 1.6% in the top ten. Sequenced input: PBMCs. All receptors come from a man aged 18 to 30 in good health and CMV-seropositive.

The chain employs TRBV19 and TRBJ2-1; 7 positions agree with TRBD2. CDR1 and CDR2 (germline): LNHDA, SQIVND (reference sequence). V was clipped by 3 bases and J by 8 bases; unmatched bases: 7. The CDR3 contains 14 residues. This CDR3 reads CASSIGGRVDEQFF. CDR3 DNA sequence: TGTGCCAGTAGTATCGGCGGGAGAGTGGATGAGCAGTTCTTC.

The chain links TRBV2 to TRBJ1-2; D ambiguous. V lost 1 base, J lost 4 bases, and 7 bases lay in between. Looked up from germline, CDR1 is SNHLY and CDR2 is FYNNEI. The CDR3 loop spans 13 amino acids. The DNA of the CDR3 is TGTGCCAGCAGTGAAGAGGCAGGCTATGGCTACACCTTC. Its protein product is CASSEEAGYGYTF.

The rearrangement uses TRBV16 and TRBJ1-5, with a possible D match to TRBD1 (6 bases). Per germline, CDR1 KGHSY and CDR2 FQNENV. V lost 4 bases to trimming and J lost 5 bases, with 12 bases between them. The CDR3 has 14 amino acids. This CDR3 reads CASSPQGADQPQHF. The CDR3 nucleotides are TGTGCCAGCAGCCCACAGGGTGCGGATCAGCCCCAGCATTTT.

The CDR3: CASSSGRDRDGETQYF. The CDR3 nucleotides read TGTGCCAGCAGCTCAGGAAGGGACAGGGACGGGGAGACCCAGTACTTC. The chain combines TRBV21-1 with TRBJ2-5; TRBD1 is taken as the D call from the table, unchecked against the DNA. TRBV21-1 is a known pseudogene. The CDR3 is 16 amino acids.

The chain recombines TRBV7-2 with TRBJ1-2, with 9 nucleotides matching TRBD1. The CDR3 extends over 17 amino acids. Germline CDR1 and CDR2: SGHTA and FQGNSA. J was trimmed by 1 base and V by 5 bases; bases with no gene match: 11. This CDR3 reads CASSADRGGIHNYGYTF. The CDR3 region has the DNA TGTGCCAGCAGCGCCGACAGGGGGGGTATACATAACTATGGCTACACCTTC. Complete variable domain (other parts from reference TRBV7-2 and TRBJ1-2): GAGVSQSPSNKVTEKGKDVELRCDPISGHTALYWYRQSLGQGLEFLIYFQGNSAPDKSGLPSDRFSAERTGGSVSTLTIQRTQQEDSAVYLCASSADRGGIHNYGYTFGSGTRLTVV.

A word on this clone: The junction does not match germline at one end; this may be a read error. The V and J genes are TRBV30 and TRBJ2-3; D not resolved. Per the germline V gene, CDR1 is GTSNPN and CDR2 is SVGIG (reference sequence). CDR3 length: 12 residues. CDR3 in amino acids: CAWSSYTETQYF. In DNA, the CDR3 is TGTGCCTGGTCCTCTTACACAGAAACGCAGTATTTT. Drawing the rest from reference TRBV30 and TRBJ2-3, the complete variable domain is SQTIHQWPATLVQPVGSPLSLECTVEGTSNPNLYWYRQAAGRGLQLLFYSVGIGQISSEVPQNLSASRPQDRQFILSSKKLLLSDSGFYLCAWSSYTETQYFGPGTRLTVL.

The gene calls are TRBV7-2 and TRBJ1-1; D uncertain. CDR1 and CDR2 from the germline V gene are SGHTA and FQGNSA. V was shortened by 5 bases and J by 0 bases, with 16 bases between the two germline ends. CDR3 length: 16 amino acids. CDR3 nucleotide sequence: TGTGCCAGCAGCCCCCATCAAGTCCAGATGAACACTGAAGCTTTCTTT. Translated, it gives CASSPHQVQMNTEAFF.

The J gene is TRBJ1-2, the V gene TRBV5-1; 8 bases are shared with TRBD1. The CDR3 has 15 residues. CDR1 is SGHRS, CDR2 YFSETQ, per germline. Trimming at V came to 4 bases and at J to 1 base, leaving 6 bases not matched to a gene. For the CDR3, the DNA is TGCGCCAGCAGCCCCTCGGGACAGGATAACTATGGCTACACCTTC. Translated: CASSPSGQDNYGYTF.

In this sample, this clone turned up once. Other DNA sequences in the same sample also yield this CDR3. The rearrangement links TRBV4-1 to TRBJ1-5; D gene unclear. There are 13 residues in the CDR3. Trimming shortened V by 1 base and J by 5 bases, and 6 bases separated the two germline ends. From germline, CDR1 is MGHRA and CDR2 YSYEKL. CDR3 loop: CASSQGGYQPQHF. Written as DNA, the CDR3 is TGCGCCAGCAGCCAAGGAGGATATCAGCCCCAGCATTTT.

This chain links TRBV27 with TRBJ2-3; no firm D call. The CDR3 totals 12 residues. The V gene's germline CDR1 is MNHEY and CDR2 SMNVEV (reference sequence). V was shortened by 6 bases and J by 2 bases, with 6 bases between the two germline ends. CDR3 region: CASSTHTDTQYF. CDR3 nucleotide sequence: TGTGCCAGCAGCACTCACACAGATACGCAGTATTTT.

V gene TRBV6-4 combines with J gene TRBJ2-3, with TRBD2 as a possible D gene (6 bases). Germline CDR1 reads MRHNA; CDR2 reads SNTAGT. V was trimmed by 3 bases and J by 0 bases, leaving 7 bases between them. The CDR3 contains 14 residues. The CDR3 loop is CASSERGSTDTQYF. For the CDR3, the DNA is TGTGCCAGCAGTGAACGGGGGAGCACAGATACGCAGTATTTT.

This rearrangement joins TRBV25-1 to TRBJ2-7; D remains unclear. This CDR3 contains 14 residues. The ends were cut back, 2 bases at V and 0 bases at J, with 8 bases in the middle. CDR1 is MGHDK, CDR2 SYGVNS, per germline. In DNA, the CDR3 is TGTGCCAGCAGTGAACGGGTTCACTCCTACGAGCAGTACTTC. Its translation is CASSERVHSYEQYF.

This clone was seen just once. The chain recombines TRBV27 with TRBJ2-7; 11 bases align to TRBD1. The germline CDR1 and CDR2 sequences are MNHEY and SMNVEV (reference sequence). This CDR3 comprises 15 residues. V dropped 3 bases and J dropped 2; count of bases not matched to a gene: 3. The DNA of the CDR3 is TGTGCCAGCAGTTTCGGACAGGGGGCGGCCTACGAGCAGTACTTC. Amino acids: CASSFGQGAAYEQYF.

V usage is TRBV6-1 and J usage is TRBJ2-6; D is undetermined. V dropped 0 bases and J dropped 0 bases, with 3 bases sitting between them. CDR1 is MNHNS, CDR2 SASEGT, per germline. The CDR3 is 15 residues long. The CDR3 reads CASSEAYSGANVLTF. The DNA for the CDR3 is TGTGCCAGCAGTGAAGCGTACTCTGGGGCCAACGTCCTGACTTTC.

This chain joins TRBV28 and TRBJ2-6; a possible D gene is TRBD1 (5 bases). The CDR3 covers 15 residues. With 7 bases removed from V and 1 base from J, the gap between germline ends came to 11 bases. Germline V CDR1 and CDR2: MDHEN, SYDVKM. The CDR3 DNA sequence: TGTGCCAGCATGCAGGGATTTTCTGGGGCCAACGTCCTGACTTTC. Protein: CASMQGFSGANVLTF. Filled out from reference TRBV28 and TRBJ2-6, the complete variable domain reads DVKVTQSSRYLVKRTGEKVFLECVQDMDHENMFWYRQDPGLGLRLIYFSYDVKMKEKGDIPEGYSVSREKKERFSLILESASTNQTSMYLCASMQGFSGANVLTFGAGSRLTVL.

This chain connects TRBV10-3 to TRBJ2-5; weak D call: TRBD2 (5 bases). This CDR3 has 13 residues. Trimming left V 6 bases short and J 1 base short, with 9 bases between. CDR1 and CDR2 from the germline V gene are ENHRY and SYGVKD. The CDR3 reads CAIRTGLQETQYF. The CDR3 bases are TGTGCCATCAGAACCGGACTCCAAGAGACCCAGTACTTC.

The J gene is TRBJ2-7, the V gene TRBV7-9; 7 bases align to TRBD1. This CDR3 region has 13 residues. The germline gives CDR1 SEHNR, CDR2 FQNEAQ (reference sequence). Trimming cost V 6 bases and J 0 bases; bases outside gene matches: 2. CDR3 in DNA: TGTGCCAGCAGACAGGGGACCTCCTACGAGCAGTACTTC. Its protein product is CASRQGTSYEQYF.

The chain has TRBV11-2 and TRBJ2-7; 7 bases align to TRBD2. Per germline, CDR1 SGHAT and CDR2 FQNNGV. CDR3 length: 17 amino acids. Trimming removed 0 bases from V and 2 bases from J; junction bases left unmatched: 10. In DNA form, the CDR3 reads TGTGCCAGCAGCTTAGAGGATGGCGGGAGAGGGCCCTACGAGCAGTACTTC. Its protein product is CASSLEDGGRGPYEQYF.

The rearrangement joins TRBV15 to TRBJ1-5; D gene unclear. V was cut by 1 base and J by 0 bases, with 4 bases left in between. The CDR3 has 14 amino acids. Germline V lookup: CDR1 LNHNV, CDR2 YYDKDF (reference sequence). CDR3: CATSRVNSNQPQHF. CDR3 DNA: TGTGCCACCAGCAGAGTAAATAGCAATCAGCCCCAGCATTTT.

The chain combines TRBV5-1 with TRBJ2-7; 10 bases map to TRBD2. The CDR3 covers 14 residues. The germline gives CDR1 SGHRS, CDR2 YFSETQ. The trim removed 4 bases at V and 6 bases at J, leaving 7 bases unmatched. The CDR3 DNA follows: TGCGCCAGCAGCACGGGGACTAGCGTAGGCGAGCAGTACTTC. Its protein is CASSTGTSVGEQYF.

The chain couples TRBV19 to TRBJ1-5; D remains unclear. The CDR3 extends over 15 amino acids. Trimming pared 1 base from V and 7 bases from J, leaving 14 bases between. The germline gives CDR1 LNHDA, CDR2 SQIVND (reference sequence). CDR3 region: CASSIGGLAGQPQHF. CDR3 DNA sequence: TGTGCCAGTAGTATAGGCGGACTAGCGGGCCAGCCCCAGCATTTT.

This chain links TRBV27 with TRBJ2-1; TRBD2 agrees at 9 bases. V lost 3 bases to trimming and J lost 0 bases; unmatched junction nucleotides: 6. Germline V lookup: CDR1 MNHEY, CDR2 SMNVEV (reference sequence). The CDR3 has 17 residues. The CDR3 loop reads CASSLRFSGSSYNEQFF. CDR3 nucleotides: TGTGCCAGCAGTTTGAGGTTTAGCGGGAGCTCCTACAATGAGCAGTTCTTC.

The CDR3 nucleotides are TGCAGCGTTGGAACAGTTACCTCCTACGAGCAGTACTTC. It encodes CSVGTVTSYEQYF. The rearrangement links TRBV29-1 to TRBJ2-7, with D unresolved. This CDR3 is built from 13 residues. Per the germline V gene, CDR1 is SQVTM and CDR2 is ANQGSEA. V was trimmed by 4 bases and J by 0 bases, leaving 10 bases between them.

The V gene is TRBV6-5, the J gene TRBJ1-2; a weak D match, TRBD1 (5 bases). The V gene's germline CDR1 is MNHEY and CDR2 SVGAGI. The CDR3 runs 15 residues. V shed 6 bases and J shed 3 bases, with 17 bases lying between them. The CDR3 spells CASSGTQGLHYGYTF. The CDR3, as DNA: TGTGCCAGCAGCGGCACCCAGGGACTTCACTATGGCTACACCTTC.

The CDR3 DNA reads TGTGCCAGCAGTTACTCGGGGGGGCGGGTTGAAAAACTGTTTTTT. It is translated as CASSYSGGRVEKLFF. V usage is TRBV6-5 and J usage is TRBJ1-4; possibly TRBD1 for D (6 bases). V was cut by 0 bases and J by 7 bases, with 12 bases left in between. The germline CDR1 and CDR2 sequences are MNHEY and SVGAGI. CDR3 length equals 15 residues.

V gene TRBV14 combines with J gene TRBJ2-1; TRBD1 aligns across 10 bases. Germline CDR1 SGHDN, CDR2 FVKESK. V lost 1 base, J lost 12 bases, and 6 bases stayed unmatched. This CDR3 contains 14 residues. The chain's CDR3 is CASSQGGQGLGQFF. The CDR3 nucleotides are TGTGCCAGCAGCCAAGGGGGACAGGGGTTAGGGCAGTTCTTC.

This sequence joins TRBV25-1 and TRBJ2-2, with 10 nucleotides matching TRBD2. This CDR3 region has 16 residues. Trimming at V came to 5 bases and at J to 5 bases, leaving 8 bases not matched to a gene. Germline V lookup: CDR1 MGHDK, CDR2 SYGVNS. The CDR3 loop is CASSISGRALTGELFF. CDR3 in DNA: TGTGCCAGCAGTATCAGCGGGAGGGCCCTGACCGGGGAGCTGTTTTTT.

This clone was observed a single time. CDR3: CASSDRRGGQGWSEQFF. CDR3 DNA: TGTGCCAGCAGTGATCGCCGAGGGGGACAGGGATGGAGTGAGCAGTTCTTC. The genes are TRBV6-1 and TRBJ2-1; TRBD1 matches at 9 bases. Germline trimming cut 3 bases from V and 9 bases from J; bases unmatched to any gene: 15. Germline CDR1 reads MNHNS; CDR2 reads SASEGT. The CDR3 is 17 residues long.

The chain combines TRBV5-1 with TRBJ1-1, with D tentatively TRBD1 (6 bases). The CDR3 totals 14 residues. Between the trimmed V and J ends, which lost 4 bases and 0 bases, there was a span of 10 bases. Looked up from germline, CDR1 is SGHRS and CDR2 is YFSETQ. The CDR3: CASSPDSMNTEAFF. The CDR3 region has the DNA TGCGCCAGCAGCCCGGACAGCATGAACACTGAAGCTTTCTTT.

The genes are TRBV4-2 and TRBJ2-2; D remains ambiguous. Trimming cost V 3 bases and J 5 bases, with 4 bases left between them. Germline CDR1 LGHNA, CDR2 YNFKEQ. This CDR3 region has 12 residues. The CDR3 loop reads CASSHLTGELFF. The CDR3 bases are TGTGCCAGCAGCCACTTAACCGGGGAGCTGTTTTTT.

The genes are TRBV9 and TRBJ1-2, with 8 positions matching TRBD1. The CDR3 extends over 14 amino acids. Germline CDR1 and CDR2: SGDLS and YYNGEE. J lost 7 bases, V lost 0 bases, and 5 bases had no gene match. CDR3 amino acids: CASSVARQGSGYTF. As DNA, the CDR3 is TGTGCCAGCAGCGTAGCTCGACAGGGGTCTGGCTACACCTTC.